This T cell receptor beta chain was sequenced in a study of blood T cell repertoires in COVID-19. As for the study in general: Samples of COVID-19 (acute and convalescent) were obtained from the United States, Italy and Spain. Nucleic acid was either cDNA or gDNA, and it came from T cells, B-cell-depleted T cells, or PBMCs.

Original data processing: Reference gene primers were amplified, and this amplification served to estimate nucleated cell counts. The protocol was immunoSEQ multiplex PCR, while the TCRdb copy is restricted to in-frame clones and leaves out a portion. That table supplies the V and J calls and clone size; D and trimming were determined from the DNA. The sample holds about 280,000 clones, roughly 87% seen once. This clone has only one observation. Per the germline V gene, CDR1 is SGHDT and CDR2 is YYEEEE. The CDR3 extends over 14 amino acids. V was cut by 6 bases and J by 6 bases, with 18 bases left in between.

What was sequenced was peripheral blood. The chain employs TRBV5-6 and TRBJ2-5; D may be TRBD1 (5 bases). The receptor was derived from a woman aged 45 to 65 who had recovered from COVID-19. CDR3 DNA sequence: TGTGCCAGCACCTCTCAGGGTTCGTTGAAGACCCAGTACTTC. Its protein is CASTSQGSLKTQYF.